This T cell receptor (beta chain) stems from a study of spatial heterogeneity in lung cancer. TCR cDNA molecules each carried a unique molecular identifier. TCRdb independently ran MiXCR on the 5' RACE reads; one entry per CDR3 protein. The table records about 25,000 distinct CDR3 sequences, roughly 7% of them present only once. Study-wide results and caveats: Expanded tumor TCRs that were ubiquitous appeared in blood more at resection than follow-up.

This clonotype was observed at least ten times. The antigen is undetermined. The CDR3 consists of 14 residues. V shed 4 bases and J shed 7 bases, with 11 bases lying between them. Looked up from germline, CDR1 is SGHTA and CDR2 is FQGNSA. Described time point: sample taken at primary tumor resection. Material for sequencing was whole RNA from tumor, nontumor lung or frozen PBMC, left unsorted. Donation came from approximately 69 patients with untreated early-stage non-small cell lung cancer. The clonotype comes from a male donor with early-stage non-small cell lung cancer. The rearrangement uses TRBV7-2 and TRBJ1-6, with a weak D call TRBD1 (6 bases). This material consisted of PBMCs, taken at surgery. CDR3 bases: TGTGCCAGCAGCTCACAGGGTCGGAATTCACCCCTCCACTTT. Its translation: CASSSQGRNSPLHF.